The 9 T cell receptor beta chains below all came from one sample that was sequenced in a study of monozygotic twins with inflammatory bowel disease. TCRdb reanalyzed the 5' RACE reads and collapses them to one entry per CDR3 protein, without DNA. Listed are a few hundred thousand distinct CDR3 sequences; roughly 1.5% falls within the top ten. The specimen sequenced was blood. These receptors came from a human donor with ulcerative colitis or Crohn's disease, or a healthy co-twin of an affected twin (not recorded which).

The chain's CDR3 is CSASRDYPDEQFF. The genes are TRBV20-1 and TRBJ2-1; TCRdb's D call, TRBD2, is unchecked because there is no DNA. The germline V gene has CDR1 DFQATT and CDR2 SNEGSKA (reference sequence). The length of the CDR3 is 13 residues.

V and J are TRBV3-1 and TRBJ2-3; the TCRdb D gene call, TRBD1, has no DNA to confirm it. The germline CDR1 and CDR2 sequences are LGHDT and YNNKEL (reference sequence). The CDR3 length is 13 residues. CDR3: CASSHGAREVRYF.

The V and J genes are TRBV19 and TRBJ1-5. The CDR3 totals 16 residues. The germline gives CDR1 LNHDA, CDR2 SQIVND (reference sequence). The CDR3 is CASTRSPSRIGQPQHF.

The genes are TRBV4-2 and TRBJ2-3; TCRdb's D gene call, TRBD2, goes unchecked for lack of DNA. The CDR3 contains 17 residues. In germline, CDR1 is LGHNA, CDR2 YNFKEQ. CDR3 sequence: CASSQGVGGGAPDTQYF.

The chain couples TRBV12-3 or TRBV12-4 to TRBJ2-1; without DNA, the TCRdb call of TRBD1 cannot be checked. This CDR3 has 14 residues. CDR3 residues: CASSLQARTNEQFF.

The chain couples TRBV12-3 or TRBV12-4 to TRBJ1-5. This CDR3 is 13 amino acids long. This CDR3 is CASSLIGNQPQHF.

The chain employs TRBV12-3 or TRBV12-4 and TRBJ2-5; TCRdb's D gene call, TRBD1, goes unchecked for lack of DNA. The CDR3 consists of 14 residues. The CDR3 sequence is CASRETGWEETQYF.

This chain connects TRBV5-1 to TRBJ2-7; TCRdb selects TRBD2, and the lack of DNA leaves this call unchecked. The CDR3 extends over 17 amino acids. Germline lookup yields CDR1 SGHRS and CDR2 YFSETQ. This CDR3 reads CASSLGGLGSPRYEQYF. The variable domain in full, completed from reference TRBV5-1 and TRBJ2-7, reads KAGVTQTPRYLIKTRGQQVTLSCSPISGHRSVSWYQQTPGQGLQFLFEYFSETQRNKGNFPGRFSGRQFSNSRSEMNVSTLELGDSALYLCASSLGGLGSPRYEQYFGPGTRLTVT.

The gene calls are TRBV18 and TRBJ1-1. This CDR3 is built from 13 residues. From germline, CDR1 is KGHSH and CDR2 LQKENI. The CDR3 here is CASSPTGVTEAFF.